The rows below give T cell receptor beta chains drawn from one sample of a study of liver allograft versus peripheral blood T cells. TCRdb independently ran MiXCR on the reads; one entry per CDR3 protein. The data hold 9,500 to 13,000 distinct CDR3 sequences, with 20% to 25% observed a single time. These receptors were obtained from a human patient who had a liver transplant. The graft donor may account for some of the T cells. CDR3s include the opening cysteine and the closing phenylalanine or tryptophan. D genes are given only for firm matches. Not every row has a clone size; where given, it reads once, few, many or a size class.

cdr3_nt: TGTGCCAGCAGCGGGGGGACAGGGGGCGCCCCCTACGAGCAGTACTTC
cdr3_aa: CASSGGTGGAPYEQYF
j_call: TRBJ2-7
clone_size: NA
d_call: TRBD1
v_call: TRBV5-4

cdr3_nt: TGTGCCAGCAGCAAAAGGGACAGGGGACCTGGCTACACCTTC
cdr3_aa: CASSKRDRGPGYTF
j_call: TRBJ1-2
clone_size: many
d_call: TRBD1
v_call: TRBV7-9

cdr3_nt: TGTGCCAGCAAATTACGAACGGGGCACACTGAAGCTTTCTTT
cdr3_aa: CASKLRTGHTEAFF
j_call: TRBJ1-1
clone_size: many
d_call: NA
v_call: TRBV6-1

cdr3_nt: TGTGCCAGCTCACCTCGGTCGACAGGATTTGGAAACACCATATATTTT
cdr3_aa: CASSPRSTGFGNTIYF
j_call: TRBJ1-3
clone_size: medium-sized
d_call: NA
v_call: TRBV18

cdr3_nt: TGTGCCAGTAGTCTCTTCGGGACAGCGACCTACAATGAGCAGTTCTTC
cdr3_aa: CASSLFGTATYNEQFF
j_call: TRBJ2-1
clone_size: medium-sized
d_call: TRBD1
v_call: TRBV19

cdr3_nt: TGTGCCAGCAGCTTATTTTCCCCGACGACAGCACCTGGAAACACCATATATTTT
cdr3_aa: CASSLFSPTTAPGNTIYF
j_call: TRBJ1-3
clone_size: few
d_call: NA
v_call: TRBV7-2

cdr3_nt: TGTGCCAGTAGTATACAGACAGGGTACAATCAGCCCCAGCATTTT
cdr3_aa: CASSIQTGYNQPQHF
j_call: TRBJ1-5
clone_size: medium-sized
d_call: TRBD1
v_call: TRBV19

cdr3_nt: TGTGCCAGCAGTTCTCACAGGGGGCTGGATGAAGCTTTCTTT
cdr3_aa: CASSSHRGLDEAFF
j_call: TRBJ1-1
clone_size: NA
d_call: TRBD1
v_call: TRBV28

cdr3_nt: TGTGCCAGCAGTCCCCTAGGTCAGAGCTATGGCTACACCTTC
cdr3_aa: CASSPLGQSYGYTF
j_call: TRBJ1-2
clone_size: NA
d_call: NA
v_call: TRBV27

cdr3_nt: TGCAGTCCTCGAGAAGGCTATGGCTACACCTTC
cdr3_aa: CSPREGYGYTF
j_call: TRBJ1-2
clone_size: NA
d_call: NA
v_call: TRBV20-1

cdr3_nt: TGCAGCGTGAGGACTAGCGGGAGGGCCGACCACGAGCAGTACTTC
cdr3_aa: CSVRTSGRADHEQYF
j_call: TRBJ2-7
clone_size: medium-sized
d_call: TRBD2
v_call: TRBV29-1

cdr3_nt: TGTGCCAGCGTAGGCGGCGCGATCCAAGAGACCCAGTACTTC
cdr3_aa: CASVGGAIQETQYF
j_call: TRBJ2-5
clone_size: NA
d_call: NA
v_call: TRBV6-5

cdr3_nt: TGTGCTAGTGGCCCGGGACAGGGAAGCTCCGAGCAGTACTTC
cdr3_aa: CASGPGQGSSEQYF
j_call: TRBJ2-7
clone_size: NA
d_call: TRBD1
v_call: TRBV12-5

cdr3_nt: TGTGCCACCAGTGATAGCAAAACAGGGGTACAAGAGACCCAGTACTTC
cdr3_aa: CATSDSKTGVQETQYF
j_call: TRBJ2-5
clone_size: NA
d_call: TRBD1
v_call: TRBV24-1

cdr3_nt: TGTGCCAGCAGTTATCGTAGCGGGGCCCACTACTACGAGCAGTACTTC
cdr3_aa: CASSYRSGAHYYEQYF
j_call: TRBJ2-7
clone_size: medium-sized
d_call: TRBD2
v_call: TRBV6-5

cdr3_nt: TGTGCCAGCAGCATAGTTTTGGAGACCCAGTACTTC
cdr3_aa: CASSIVLETQYF
j_call: TRBJ2-5
clone_size: NA
d_call: NA
v_call: TRBV28

cdr3_nt: TGTGCCAGTAGTCCCCCGACAGGGAGGCAGCCCCAGCATTTT
cdr3_aa: CASSPPTGRQPQHF
j_call: TRBJ1-5
clone_size: few
d_call: TRBD1
v_call: TRBV19

cdr3_nt: TGTGCCAGCTCACAAATTAGACAGACTAACTATGGCTACACCTTC
cdr3_aa: CASSQIRQTNYGYTF
j_call: TRBJ1-2
clone_size: medium-sized
d_call: NA
v_call: TRBV18

cdr3_nt: TGTGCCAGCAGCTTAGGGGGAGCCCTCTCCTACGAGCAGTACTTC
cdr3_aa: CASSLGGALSYEQYF
j_call: TRBJ2-7
clone_size: NA
d_call: NA
v_call: TRBV11-3

cdr3_nt: TGTGCCAGCACCCCCAGGTACACCGGGGAGCTGTTTTTT
cdr3_aa: CASTPRYTGELFF
j_call: TRBJ2-2
clone_size: NA
d_call: NA
v_call: TRBV12-3/TRBV12-4

cdr3_nt: TGTGCCAGCAGTCCCGGGACTAGGCCCAACGAGCAGTACTTC
cdr3_aa: CASSPGTRPNEQYF
j_call: TRBJ2-7
clone_size: once
d_call: TRBD2
v_call: TRBV12-3/TRBV12-4

cdr3_nt: TGCAGTGCTAGAGATCCCGGGGGGCAGTACTTC
cdr3_aa: CSARDPGGQYF
j_call: TRBJ2-7
clone_size: once
d_call: NA
v_call: TRBV20-1

cdr3_nt: TGCAGTGCTTGGGGGGGACAGGGGAACTATGGCTACACCTTC
cdr3_aa: CSAWGGQGNYGYTF
j_call: TRBJ1-2
clone_size: NA
d_call: TRBD1
v_call: TRBV20-1

cdr3_nt: TGTGCCAGCAGTTTGGACAGGAGTAACTATGGCTACACCTTC
cdr3_aa: CASSLDRSNYGYTF
j_call: TRBJ1-2
clone_size: few
d_call: TRBD1
v_call: TRBV11-1

cdr3_nt: TGCAGTGCTAGACCCGTGGGGGGGCGAACTTTCTTT
cdr3_aa: CSARPVGGRTFF
j_call: TRBJ1-1
clone_size: few
d_call: NA
v_call: TRBV20-1

cdr3_nt: TGTGCCAGCAGTGATTTCTTGGGCTATGGCTACACCTTC
cdr3_aa: CASSDFLGYGYTF
j_call: TRBJ1-2
clone_size: medium-sized
d_call: NA
v_call: TRBV6-1

cdr3_nt: TGTGCCAGCAGTTTATACCCGGGACCGCTGGGGAGTTCACCCCTCCACTTT
cdr3_aa: CASSLYPGPLGSSPLHF
j_call: TRBJ1-6
clone_size: NA
d_call: NA
v_call: TRBV27

cdr3_nt: TGTGCCAGCAGTCTTGTTGGGGGCTATGGCTACACCTTC
cdr3_aa: CASSLVGGYGYTF
j_call: TRBJ1-2
clone_size: NA
d_call: NA
v_call: TRBV28

cdr3_nt: TGTGCCAGCAGCTACGGGACAGCAAATTCACCCCTCCACTTT
cdr3_aa: CASSYGTANSPLHF
j_call: TRBJ1-6
clone_size: NA
d_call: TRBD1
v_call: TRBV5-6

cdr3_nt: TGTGCCAGCAGTTTGATAGGGCATCGGGGCTACACCTTC
cdr3_aa: CASSLIGHRGYTF
j_call: TRBJ1-2
clone_size: NA
d_call: NA
v_call: TRBV12-3/TRBV12-4

cdr3_nt: TGTGCCAGCAGCCAGCCGGGACAGGGGCGCTACGAGCAGTACTTC
cdr3_aa: CASSQPGQGRYEQYF
j_call: TRBJ2-7
clone_size: NA
d_call: TRBD1
v_call: TRBV14

cdr3_nt: NA
cdr3_aa: CSARVAPGSPFF
j_call: TRBJ1-1
clone_size: NA
d_call: NA
v_call: TRBV20-1

cdr3_nt: TGCAGCGCCCAGGGGTACTACGAGCAGTACTTC
cdr3_aa: CSAQGYYEQYF
j_call: TRBJ2-7
clone_size: medium-sized
d_call: NA
v_call: TRBV29-1

cdr3_nt: TGTGCCACCGACAGAAACCCCCTTTCTAACTATGGCTACACCTTC
cdr3_aa: CATDRNPLSNYGYTF
j_call: TRBJ1-2
clone_size: medium-sized
d_call: NA
v_call: TRBV18

cdr3_nt: TGTGCCAGCAGTCAGGGACCGGGACAGGGGGCGAATGAGCAGTTCTTC
cdr3_aa: CASSQGPGQGANEQFF
j_call: TRBJ2-1
clone_size: NA
d_call: TRBD1
v_call: TRBV6-5

cdr3_nt: TGCAGCGCGACGGGACCGACCTACGAGCAGTACTTC
cdr3_aa: CSATGPTYEQYF
j_call: TRBJ2-7
clone_size: NA
d_call: NA
v_call: TRBV20-1

cdr3_nt: TGCAGTGCTGCTCTTAAACAGGGGGTGCTGGGCTACACCTTC
cdr3_aa: CSAALKQGVLGYTF
j_call: TRBJ1-2
clone_size: NA
d_call: TRBD1
v_call: TRBV20-1

cdr3_nt: TGTGCCAGCTCACCAGAGGGGACAGGCTACGAGCAGTACTTC
cdr3_aa: CASSPEGTGYEQYF
j_call: TRBJ2-7
clone_size: NA
d_call: TRBD1
v_call: TRBV18

cdr3_nt: TGTGCCAGCAGCCATACCCCCGGGACTAGCGGGAGGAGCTCCTACGAGCAGTACTTC
cdr3_aa: CASSHTPGTSGRSSYEQYF
j_call: TRBJ2-7
clone_size: NA
d_call: TRBD2
v_call: TRBV12-3/TRBV12-4

cdr3_nt: TGTGCCAGCAGCCAGTTCGGACAGGCCAAAAACATTCAGTACTTC
cdr3_aa: CASSQFGQAKNIQYF
j_call: TRBJ2-4
clone_size: few
d_call: NA
v_call: TRBV16

cdr3_nt: TGTGCCAGCAGTCATCGGACAGTGAACACTGAAGCTTTCTTT
cdr3_aa: CASSHRTVNTEAFF
j_call: TRBJ1-1
clone_size: many
d_call: NA
v_call: TRBV6-5

cdr3_nt: TGTGCCAGTAGTATCAGGGGGAGGGCAGATACGCAGTATTTT
cdr3_aa: CASSIRGRADTQYF
j_call: TRBJ2-3
clone_size: NA
d_call: NA
v_call: TRBV19

cdr3_nt: TGTGCCAGCAGCTCCCAGGGGACCTATAATTCACCCCTCCACTTT
cdr3_aa: CASSSQGTYNSPLHF
j_call: TRBJ1-6
clone_size: NA
d_call: NA
v_call: TRBV5-6

cdr3_nt: TGTGCCAGCCGACAGGGCAGTGGTAGCTATAATTCACCCCTCCACTTT
cdr3_aa: CASRQGSGSYNSPLHF
j_call: TRBJ1-6
clone_size: medium-sized
d_call: TRBD1
v_call: TRBV19

cdr3_nt: TGTGCCAGTAGTATCGGCAGCTTCGAGCAGTACTTC
cdr3_aa: CASSIGSFEQYF
j_call: TRBJ2-7
clone_size: few
d_call: NA
v_call: TRBV19

cdr3_nt: TGTGCCAGCAGTTTAGCGGTCGAAGCTTTCTTT
cdr3_aa: CASSLAVEAFF
j_call: TRBJ1-1
clone_size: NA
d_call: NA
v_call: TRBV12-3/TRBV12-4

cdr3_nt: TGTGCCATCAGTACGACAGGGCTTCGCACTGAAGCTTTCTTT
cdr3_aa: CAISTTGLRTEAFF
j_call: TRBJ1-1
clone_size: medium-sized
d_call: TRBD1
v_call: TRBV10-3

cdr3_nt: TGCAGCGCTACAGGGGGTGCGGATACGCAGTATTTT
cdr3_aa: CSATGGADTQYF
j_call: TRBJ2-3
clone_size: medium-sized
d_call: TRBD1
v_call: TRBV29-1

cdr3_nt: TGTGCCATCACCGGGGGGATAGATGGCTACACCTTC
cdr3_aa: CAITGGIDGYTF
j_call: TRBJ1-2
clone_size: NA
d_call: NA
v_call: TRBV10-3

cdr3_nt: TGTGCCAGCAGTCTGATGGGGTCTGGACAGCCCCAGCATTTT
cdr3_aa: CASSLMGSGQPQHF
j_call: TRBJ1-5
clone_size: once
d_call: NA
v_call: TRBV6-1

cdr3_nt: TGTGCCAGCAGTGAATTCGGCTTTAACACCGGGGAGCTGTTTTTT
cdr3_aa: CASSEFGFNTGELFF
j_call: TRBJ2-2
clone_size: few
d_call: NA
v_call: TRBV6-1

cdr3_nt: TGTGCCAGCAGTCTCGTGAGCTCCTATAATTCACCCCTCCACTTT
cdr3_aa: CASSLVSSYNSPLHF
j_call: TRBJ1-6
clone_size: few
d_call: NA
v_call: TRBV6-5

cdr3_nt: TGTGCCAGCAGCCTACGGGACAGGGGGGAGTACGAGCAGTACTTC
cdr3_aa: CASSLRDRGEYEQYF
j_call: TRBJ2-7
clone_size: NA
d_call: TRBD1
v_call: TRBV5-4

cdr3_nt: TGTGCCAGCGAGTACGGAAACACCATATATTTT
cdr3_aa: CASEYGNTIYF
j_call: TRBJ1-3
clone_size: NA
d_call: NA
v_call: TRBV28

cdr3_nt: TGTGCCAGCAGAGGACAGGGGGCCGGGAACACTGAAGCTTTCTTT
cdr3_aa: CASRGQGAGNTEAFF
j_call: TRBJ1-1
clone_size: NA
d_call: TRBD1
v_call: TRBV6-5

cdr3_nt: TGTGCCAGCAGCCCAGGGACAGGGGGGTATAGCAATCAGCCCCAGCATTTT
cdr3_aa: CASSPGTGGYSNQPQHF
j_call: TRBJ1-5
clone_size: NA
d_call: TRBD1
v_call: TRBV14

cdr3_nt: TGTGCCAGCAGCTTTGGGACAGCCACCTACGAGCAGTACTTC
cdr3_aa: CASSFGTATYEQYF
j_call: TRBJ2-7
clone_size: few
d_call: TRBD1
v_call: TRBV7-9

cdr3_nt: TGTGCCAGCAGTTACCCGCCGGGGCTGAATGAAAAACTGTTTTTT
cdr3_aa: CASSYPPGLNEKLFF
j_call: TRBJ1-4
clone_size: medium-sized
d_call: NA
v_call: TRBV6-6

cdr3_nt: TGTGCCAGCAGCCCGGTTAAAAGAAGTAGTACAGAGACGACAATCTATGGCTACACCTTC
cdr3_aa: CASSPVKRSSTETTIYGYTF
j_call: TRBJ1-2
clone_size: NA
d_call: NA
v_call: TRBV14